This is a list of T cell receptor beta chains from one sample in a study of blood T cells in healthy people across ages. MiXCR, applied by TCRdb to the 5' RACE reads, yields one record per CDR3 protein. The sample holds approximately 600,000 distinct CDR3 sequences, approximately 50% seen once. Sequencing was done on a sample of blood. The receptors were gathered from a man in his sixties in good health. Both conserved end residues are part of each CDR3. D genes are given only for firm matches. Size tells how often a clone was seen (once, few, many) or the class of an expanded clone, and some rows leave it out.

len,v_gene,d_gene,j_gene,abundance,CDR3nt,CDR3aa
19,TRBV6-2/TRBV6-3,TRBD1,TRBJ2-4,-,TGTGCCAGCAGCCGCGTCATTAGTCAGGGGGTATTCGACAAAAACATTCAGTACTTC,CASSRVISQGVFDKNIQYF
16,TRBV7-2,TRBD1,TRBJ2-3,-,TGTGCCAGCAGCTTACCGGGACAGGGGGCCTCCGGTACGCAGTATTTT,CASSLPGQGASGTQYF
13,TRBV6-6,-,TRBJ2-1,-,TGTGCCAGCAGGGGCAGCCAGTACAATGAGCAGTTCTTC,CASRGSQYNEQFF
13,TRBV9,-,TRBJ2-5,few,TGTGCCAGCAGCAGGGCCTCTCCGGAGACCCAGTACTTC,CASSRASPETQYF
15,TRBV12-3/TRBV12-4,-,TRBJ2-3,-,TGTGCCAGCAGTCCCGAAGGGATTAGCACAGATACGCAGTATTTT,CASSPEGISTDTQYF
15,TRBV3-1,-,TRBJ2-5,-,TGTGCCAGCAGAAACGTCGCAGGGTCGCAAGAGACCCAGTACTTC,CASRNVAGSQETQYF
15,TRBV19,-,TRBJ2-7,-,TGTGCCAGTAGTATGGGCGGCTCGGGATCCTACGAGCAGTACTTC,CASSMGGSGSYEQYF
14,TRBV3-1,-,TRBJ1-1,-,TGTGCCAGCAGCGCCGGCGGGGGTAGGACTGAAGCTTTCTTT,CASSAGGGRTEAFF
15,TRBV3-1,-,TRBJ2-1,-,TGTGCCAGCAGCCAAGGCGCTAGCTCCTACAATGAGCAGTTCTTC,CASSQGASSYNEQFF
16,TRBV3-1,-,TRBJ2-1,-,TGTGCCAGCAGCCCCAATGGGGTGGGGTTGGGCAATGAGCAGTTCTTC,CASSPNGVGLGNEQFF
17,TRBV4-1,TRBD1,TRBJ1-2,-,TGCGCCAGCAGCCAACAAGCGTCAGGGGGCGCTGGCTATGGCTACACCTTC,CASSQQASGGAGYGYTF
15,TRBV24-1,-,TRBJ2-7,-,TGTGCCACCAGTGATGATACAACAGGGAACTACGAGCAGTACTTC,CATSDDTTGNYEQYF
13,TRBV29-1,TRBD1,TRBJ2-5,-,TGCAGCGTTGAACGGACAGGGGGCAAGACCCAGTACTTC,CSVERTGGKTQYF
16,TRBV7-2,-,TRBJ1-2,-,TGTGCCAGCAGCTTTGAGACTACCTCCCCTTACTATGGCTACACCTTC,CASSFETTSPYYGYTF
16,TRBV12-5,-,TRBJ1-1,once,TGTGCTAGTGGTTTGGTACTGGGGACTATAACCCCTTGGGCTTTCTTT,CASGLVLGTITPWAFF
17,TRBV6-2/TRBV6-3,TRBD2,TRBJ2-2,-,TGTGCCAGCAGTTTCCTGGGACTAGCCGCCAACACCGGGGAGCTGTTTTTT,CASSFLGLAANTGELFF
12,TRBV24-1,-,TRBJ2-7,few,TGTGCCACCAGTACCGGGATCTACGAGCAGTACTTC,CATSTGIYEQYF
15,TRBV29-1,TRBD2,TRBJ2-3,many,TGCAGCGTTGATGGGACTAGCGGACGCACAGATACGCAGTATTTT,CSVDGTSGRTDTQYF
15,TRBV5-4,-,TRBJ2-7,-,TGTGCCAGCAGCTGGGGCCCCGACAGTTCCTACGAGCAGTACTTC,CASSWGPDSSYEQYF
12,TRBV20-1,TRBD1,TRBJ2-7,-,TGCAGTGCTACCCGACAGGGCTACGAGCAGTACTTC,CSATRQGYEQYF
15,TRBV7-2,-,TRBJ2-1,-,TGTGCCAGCAGCCCAGCGGGTCCATCCTACAATGAGCAGTTCTTC,CASSPAGPSYNEQFF
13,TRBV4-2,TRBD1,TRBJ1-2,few,TGTGCCAGCAGCCAAGATCTAGGGACAGGGTACACCTTC,CASSQDLGTGYTF
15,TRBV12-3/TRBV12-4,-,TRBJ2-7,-,TGTGCCAGCAGTTGGGGGACTAGGGGGCTTGGTGAGCAGTACTTC,CASSWGTRGLGEQYF
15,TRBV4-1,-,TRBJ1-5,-,TGCGCCAGCAGCCAAGTAGGCGTCGGGAATCAGCCCCAGCATTTT,CASSQVGVGNQPQHF
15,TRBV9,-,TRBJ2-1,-,TGTGCCAGCAGCACACAGGGTAGCTCCCACAATGAGCAGTTCTTC,CASSTQGSSHNEQFF
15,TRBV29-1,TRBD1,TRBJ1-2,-,TGCAGCGCCTCAGAAACAATCACAGGGGGCAGTGGCTACACCTTC,CSASETITGGSGYTF
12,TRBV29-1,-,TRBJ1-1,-,TGCAGCGTCAAGATAGAGAACACTGAAGCTTTCTTT,CSVKIENTEAFF
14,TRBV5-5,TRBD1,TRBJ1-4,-,TGTGCCAGCACCTCCGGGACAGCAAATGAAAAACTGTTTTTT,CASTSGTANEKLFF
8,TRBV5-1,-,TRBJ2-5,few,TGCGCCAGCAACCGACCGTACTTC,CASNRPYF
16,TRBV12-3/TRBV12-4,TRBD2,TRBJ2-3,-,TGTGCCAGCAGCTACACTAGCGGGGGGTGTACAGATACGCAGTATTTT,CASSYTSGGCTDTQYF
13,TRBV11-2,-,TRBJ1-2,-,TGTGCCAGCAGCGTAAGCGGAGAGGATGGCTACACCTTC,CASSVSGEDGYTF
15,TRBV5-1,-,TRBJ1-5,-,TGCGCCAGCAGCTTGAGGGGTGTTAGCAATCAGCCCCAGCATTTT,CASSLRGVSNQPQHF
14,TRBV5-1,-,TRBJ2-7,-,TGCGCCAGCAGCCGTGACTATCAATCCTACGAGCAGTACTTC,CASSRDYQSYEQYF
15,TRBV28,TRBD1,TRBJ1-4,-,TGTGCCAGCAGTCTACCGGGACAGATTAATGAAAAACTGTTTTTT,CASSLPGQINEKLFF
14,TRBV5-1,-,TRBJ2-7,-,TGCGCCAGCAGCTTGCCCCCCGCGGGCTACGAGCAGTACTTC,CASSLPPAGYEQYF
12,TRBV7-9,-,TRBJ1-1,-,TGTGCCAGCAGCATCGACTACACTGAAGCTTTCTTT,CASSIDYTEAFF
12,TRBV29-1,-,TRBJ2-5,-,TGCAGCGTTGGGGACTACCAAGAGACCCAGTACTTC,CSVGDYQETQYF
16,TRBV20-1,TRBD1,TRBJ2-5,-,TGCAGTGCTAGAGATCTAGGGACAGGGTGGAAGGAGACCCAGTACTTC,CSARDLGTGWKETQYF
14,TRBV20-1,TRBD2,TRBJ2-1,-,TGCAGTGCTATAACTAGCGGGGTAATAAATGAGCAGTTCTTC,CSAITSGVINEQFF
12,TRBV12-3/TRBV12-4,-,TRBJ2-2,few,TGTGCCAGCAGGCAAAGCGCCGGGGAGCTGTTTTTT,CASRQSAGELFF
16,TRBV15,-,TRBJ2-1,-,TGTGCCACCAGCAGAGATCGGCCAGGTACCCGCAATGAGCAGTTCTTC,CATSRDRPGTRNEQFF
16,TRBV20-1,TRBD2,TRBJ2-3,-,TGCAGTGCTTCCTCGGGACTAGCGGGGACCACAGATACGCAGTATTTT,CSASSGLAGTTDTQYF
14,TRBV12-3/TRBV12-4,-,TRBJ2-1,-,TGTGCCAGCAGTAGGCGCCTCTCCTACAATGAGCAGTTCTTC,CASSRRLSYNEQFF
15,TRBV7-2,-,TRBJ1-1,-,TGTGCCAGCAGCTTAGTTGTCGGGACGGACACTGAAGCTTTCTTT,CASSLVVGTDTEAFF
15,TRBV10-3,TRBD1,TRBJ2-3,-,TGTGCCATCAGCCTCGGACAGGGGGGAGGTACGGGGCAGTATTTT,CAISLGQGGGTGQYF
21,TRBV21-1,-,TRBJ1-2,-,TGTGCCAGCAGCAAAGGCAATTCGCCGGACAGGGGGCAAGGATTTGACTATGGCTACACCTTC,CASSKGNSPDRGQGFDYGYTF
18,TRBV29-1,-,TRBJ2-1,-,TGCAGCGTTGACGCGACAGGAACCTCCACCATAGCCTACAATGAGCAGTTCTTC,CSVDATGTSTIAYNEQFF
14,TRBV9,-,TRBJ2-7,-,TGTGCCAGCAGCGTAGGTGTCCTAGCGAACGAGCAGTACTTC,CASSVGVLANEQYF
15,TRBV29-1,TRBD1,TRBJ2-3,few,TGCAGCGCCGGCCGACAGGGCAGCCTTCCAAATACGCAGTATTTT,CSAGRQGSLPNTQYF
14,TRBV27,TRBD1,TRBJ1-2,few,TGTGCCAGCAGTAGGGTGGACAGGGGACATGGCTACACCTTC,CASSRVDRGHGYTF
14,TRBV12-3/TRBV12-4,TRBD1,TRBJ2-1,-,TGTGCCAGCCGACCGGGACAGGGGTGGAATGAGCAGTTCTTC,CASRPGQGWNEQFF
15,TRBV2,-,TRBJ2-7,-,TGTGCCAGCAGCAATGGACGGACGGCTTCCTACGAGCAGTACTTC,CASSNGRTASYEQYF
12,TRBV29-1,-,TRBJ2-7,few,TGCAGCGTTGCCCAGGGTAGATACGAGCAGTACTTC,CSVAQGRYEQYF
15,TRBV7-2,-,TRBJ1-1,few,TGTGCCAGCAGCTTAGCAGGGGTTGGTTACACTGAAGCTTTCTTT,CASSLAGVGYTEAFF
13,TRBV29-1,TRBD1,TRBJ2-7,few,TGCAGCGTGAGAAACAGGGGCCTCAACGAGCAGTACTTC,CSVRNRGLNEQYF
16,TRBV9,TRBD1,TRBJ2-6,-,TGTGCCAGCACCAGGGGACAGAACTCTGGGGCCAACGTCCTGACTTTC,CASTRGQNSGANVLTF